The next 24 T cell receptor beta chains were all read from a single sample in a study of neurological immune-mediated disorders. TCRdb redid the calling of the 5' RACE reads with MiXCR, one entry per CDR3 protein. The table has about 55,000 distinct CDR3 sequences, around 4.2% seen once. Sequences were obtained from PBMCs. These receptors all stem from a man between 50 and 59 years old with multiple sclerosis.

This clonotype was counted many times. The J gene is TRBJ1-2, the V gene TRBV5-1; tentatively, D is TRBD1 (5 bases). The CDR3 runs to 12 residues. Germline V gene data show CDR1 as SGHRS and CDR2 as YFSETQ. Trimming pared 5 bases from V and 6 bases from J, leaving 11 bases between. The CDR3, as DNA: TGCGCCAGCAGTCAGGGTGGGAATGGCTACACCTTC. Encoded protein: CASSQGGNGYTF. The full variable domain, in which reference TRBV5-1 and TRBJ1-2 provide the parts outside the CDR3, is KAGVTQTPRYLIKTRGQQVTLSCSPISGHRSVSWYQQTPGQGLQFLFEYFSETQRNKGNFPGRFSGRQFSNSRSEMNVSTLELGDSALYLCASSQGGNGYTFGSGTRLTVV.

This clonotype was counted many times. The CDR3, as DNA: TGCGCCAGCAGCTCCGGCCCTCGTCCCCTGAACACTGAAGCTTTCTTT. Translated, it gives CASSSGPRPLNTEAFF. This chain joins TRBV5-1 and TRBJ1-1; D not resolved. V lost 3 bases and J 0 bases, leaving 15 bases between the germline ends. Germline values: CDR1 SGHRS, CDR2 YFSETQ. The CDR3 consists of 16 residues. Using reference TRBV5-1 and TRBJ1-1 for the parts outside the CDR3, the full variable domain is KAGVTQTPRYLIKTRGQQVTLSCSPISGHRSVSWYQQTPGQGLQFLFEYFSETQRNKGNFPGRFSGRQFSNSRSEMNVSTLELGDSALYLCASSSGPRPLNTEAFFGQGTRLTVV.

This clonotype was detected many times. This chain connects TRBV7-2 to TRBJ2-1; no firm D call. The CDR3 length is 15 residues. Per the germline V gene, CDR1 is SGHTA and CDR2 is FQGNSA. The ends were cut back, 4 bases at V and 4 bases at J, with 14 bases in the middle. The CDR3 region is CASSSTLVRYNEQFF. In nucleotides, the CDR3 is TGTGCCAGCAGCTCCACCCTAGTACGTTACAATGAGCAGTTCTTC.

This CDR3 reads CASSLHANSGAYEQYF. CDR3 nucleotide sequence: TGTGCCAGCAGCTTACATGCGAATAGCGGGGCCTACGAGCAGTACTTC. The chain employs TRBV7-2 and TRBJ2-7; 8 positions agree with TRBD2. Germline CDR1 SGHTA, CDR2 FQGNSA. The CDR3 totals 16 residues. V was clipped by 2 bases and J by 2 bases; unmatched bases: 8.

This clonotype was seen ten or more times. The chain couples TRBV7-9 to TRBJ2-7; a possible D gene is TRBD2 (7 bases). Germline CDR1 and CDR2: SEHNR and FQNEAQ (reference sequence). V shed 8 bases and J shed 9 bases, with 14 bases lying between them. The CDR3 covers 11 residues. The CDR3 DNA follows: TGTGCCAGCCGCGGGGGCGCAGGGCAGTACTTC. Residues: CASRGGAGQYF.

This clonotype has just a few counts. The chain has TRBV10-3 and TRBJ2-5, with TRBD2 matching 9 bases. With V trimmed by 3 bases and J by 5 bases, 10 bases remained unmatched. The CDR3 contains 16 residues. Germline values: CDR1 ENHRY, CDR2 SYGVKD. Written as DNA, the CDR3 is TGTGCCATCAGTGACAGCGGGAGGAGGTTGGGGGAGACCCAGTACTTC. Protein: CAISDSGRRLGETQYF.

There are many counts of this clonotype. The V and J genes are TRBV5-1 and TRBJ2-7, with 7 bases lining up with TRBD1. V trimming: 4 bases; J trimming: 2 bases; junction bases outside the gene matches: 15. There are 17 residues in the CDR3. Germline lookup yields CDR1 SGHRS and CDR2 YFSETQ. DNA for the CDR3: TGCGCCAGCAGCCAAGGACAGGCCCTCCTTCTCACCTACGAGCAGTACTTC. Translated, it gives CASSQGQALLLTYEQYF.

The J gene is TRBJ2-7, the V gene TRBV5-1; 10 bases fit TRBD2. The germline V gene encodes CDR1 SGHRS and CDR2 YFSETQ. The CDR3 runs 15 residues. Trimming at V came to 4 bases and at J to 3 bases, leaving 7 bases not matched to a gene. CDR3 sequence (DNA): TGCGCCAGCAGCCCCCTGGCTAGCGGGAGCTACGAGCAGTACTTC. Protein: CASSPLASGSYEQYF.

This clonotype was seen at least ten times. V gene TRBV9 combines with J gene TRBJ2-7, with D possibly TRBD2 on 5 matching bases. The V gene's germline CDR1 is SGDLS and CDR2 YYNGEE. V was cut by 3 bases and J by 2 bases, with 9 bases left in between. The CDR3 length is 13 residues. The CDR3 DNA is TGTGCCAGCAGCGACGGGAATACCTACGAGCAGTACTTC. It is translated as CASSDGNTYEQYF.

This chain joins TRBV29-1 and TRBJ2-7; tentative D call: TRBD2 (7 bases). The V end was cut by 2 bases, the J end by 0 bases, with 8 bases between. The CDR3 covers 13 residues. Germline V CDR1 and CDR2: SQVTM, ANQGSEA. Here the CDR3 reads CSVERGGSYEQYF. The DNA for the CDR3 is TGCAGCGTTGAAAGGGGGGGCTCCTACGAGCAGTACTTC.

This clonotype has at least ten counts. The CDR3, as DNA: TGCGCCAGCAGCTTGGCTCGGACTACGAACACCGGGGAGCTGTTTTTT. Encoded protein: CASSLARTTNTGELFF. This rearrangement joins TRBV5-1 to TRBJ2-2, with a weak D call TRBD2 (6 bases). Germline assignment: CDR1 SGHRS and CDR2 YFSETQ. V lost 0 bases to trimming and J lost 0 bases, with 9 bases between them. The CDR3 is 16 residues long.

Ten or more counts support this clonotype. The chain links TRBV27 to TRBJ1-1; no reliable D call. Germline lookup yields CDR1 MNHEY and CDR2 SMNVEV (reference sequence). The CDR3 runs 13 residues. The V gene lost 4 bases and the J gene lost 1 base, with 7 bases spanning the gap. The CDR3 nucleotides are TGTGCCAGCAGTTACAGAGAGAACACTGAAGCTTTCTTT. Its translation: CASSYRENTEAFF.

This clonotype was recorded many times. V is TRBV28 and J is TRBJ2-2; D not resolved. V shed 6 bases and J shed 0 bases, with 5 bases lying between them. This CDR3 is 13 amino acids long. Germline V gene sequence: CDR1 MDHEN, CDR2 SYDVKM. The CDR3 here is CASRTPNTGELFF. As DNA, the CDR3 is TGTGCCAGCAGGACACCGAACACCGGGGAGCTGTTTTTT.

This clonotype has only a few counts. A read error may explain this, as a much larger clone is one base away. Written as DNA, the CDR3 is TGTGCCAGCAGTTTATATGTGGGAGCTAACCAGAAAGAGCAGTACTTC. Amino acids: CASSLYVGANQKEQYF. J is TRBJ2-7 and V is TRBV28, with a weak D call TRBD2 (5 bases). Germline V CDR1 and CDR2: MDHEN, SYDVKM. CDR3 length equals 16 residues. The V end was cut by 1 base, the J end by 7 bases, with 20 bases between.

This clonotype was seen a few times. The chain has TRBV11-2 and TRBJ2-1; 9 nucleotides agree with TRBD2. The CDR3 covers 18 residues. Per germline, CDR1 SGHAT and CDR2 FQNNGV. V was clipped by 4 bases and J by 9 bases; unmatched bases: 19. The CDR3 DNA reads as TGTGCCAGCAGCTCGGTGAGGGAGCGCGGGAGGGCCGGGAGTGAGCAGTTCTTC. This translates into CASSSVRERGRAGSEQFF.

This clonotype was observed at least ten times. The chain uses TRBV20-1 and TRBJ1-1; 8 bases align to TRBD1. CDR3 length: 11 residues. V dropped 7 bases and J dropped 6; count of bases not matched to a gene: 4. Germline CDR1 reads DFQATT; CDR2 reads SNEGSKA (reference sequence). The CDR3: CSVDRGSEAFF. The CDR3 coding sequence is TGCAGTGTTGACAGGGGTTCTGAAGCTTTCTTT.

This clonotype occurred many times. The CDR3 sequence: CSAQPGTSLADTQYF. CDR3 in DNA: TGCAGTGCACAACCCGGGACTAGTCTCGCAGATACGCAGTATTTT. V gene TRBV20-1 combines with J gene TRBJ2-3; 8 bases line up with TRBD2. Trimming took 6 bases from V and 4 from J; bases not matched to a gene: 12. CDR3 length equals 15 residues. Per germline, CDR1 DFQATT and CDR2 SNEGSKA (reference sequence).

This clonotype rates as medium-sized. The V gene is TRBV2, the J gene TRBJ2-7; D is unclear. The CDR3 is 15 amino acids. Trimming stripped 3 bases from V and 0 bases from J, with 12 bases between. Germline V gene sequence: CDR1 SNHLY, CDR2 FYNNEI. Here the CDR3 reads CASSDLSRSSYEQYF. The CDR3 DNA reads as TGTGCCAGCAGTGATTTGTCCAGGAGCTCCTACGAGCAGTACTTC.

This clonotype was picked up many times. This chain joins TRBV5-1 and TRBJ2-2, with a possible D match to TRBD2 (6 bases). CDR1 and CDR2 from the germline V gene are SGHRS and YFSETQ. The CDR3 consists of 15 residues. Trimming stripped 3 bases from V and 2 bases from J, with 11 bases between. CDR3 in DNA: TGCGCCAGCAGCTCCGGAGGGGACAACACCGGGGAGCTGTTTTTT. Its translation: CASSSGGDNTGELFF. The full variable domain, its missing parts supplied by reference TRBV5-1 and TRBJ2-2, is KAGVTQTPRYLIKTRGQQVTLSCSPISGHRSVSWYQQTPGQGLQFLFEYFSETQRNKGNFPGRFSGRQFSNSRSEMNVSTLELGDSALYLCASSSGGDNTGELFFGEGSRLTVL.

The table lists this clonotype with many counts. This sequence joins TRBV20-1 and TRBJ2-3, with 7 bases identical to TRBD1. The V gene's germline CDR1 is DFQATT and CDR2 SNEGSKA (reference sequence). CDR3 length: 16 residues. With V trimmed by 1 base and J by 8 bases, 15 bases remained unmatched. The CDR3: CSARVHLRQGRRTQYF. CDR3 coding DNA: TGCAGTGCTAGAGTCCACCTCCGACAGGGTAGGCGTACGCAGTATTTT.

The chain has TRBV12-3 or TRBV12-4 and TRBJ1-2; 7 nucleotides align to TRBD1. This CDR3 comprises 14 residues. Trimming removed 5 bases from V and 4 bases from J; junction bases left unmatched: 7. CDR3 in DNA: TGTGCCAGCAGTGGGACAGCCTATTTCTATGGCTACACCTTC. It translates to CASSGTAYFYGYTF.

This clonotype was detected a few times. This chain links TRBV20-1 with TRBJ2-1, with 8 bases aligning to TRBD1. Germline lookup yields CDR1 DFQATT and CDR2 SNEGSKA (reference sequence). With 8 bases clipped from V and 4 bases from J, the junction kept 10 bases outside the gene matches. The CDR3 extends over 14 amino acids. The CDR3 sequence is CSRTRTGYYNEQFF. CDR3 coding DNA: TGCAGTCGGACACGGACAGGGTATTACAATGAGCAGTTCTTC.

As concerns this clonotype: A single base separates this from a much larger clone, so it may be a read error. The chain couples TRBV21-1 to TRBJ2-5; the table's TRBD2 call for D was not verified on the DNA. TRBV21-1 is termed a pseudogene. The CDR3 is made up of 16 amino acids. For the CDR3, the DNA is TGTGCCAGCAGCAAAGTGGCAGCGGAAATACAAGAGACCCAGTACTTC. It is translated as CASSKVAAEIQETQYF.

This clonotype was seen repeatedly, ten times or more. The rearrangement joins TRBV28 to TRBJ1-5; possible D gene TRBD1, 6 bases. Trimming pared 6 bases from V and 1 base from J, leaving 10 bases between. This CDR3 spans 14 amino acids. The germline CDR1 and CDR2 sequences are MDHEN and SYDVKM. Written as DNA, the CDR3 is TGTGCCAGCAGGACCACAGGGAGCAATCAGCCCCAGCATTTT. Translated, it gives CASRTTGSNQPQHF.